A selection of T cell receptor beta chains follows, all from one sample in a study of CD8 T cells in Susac syndrome. A single record per CDR3 protein comes from TCRdb applying MiXCR to the immunoSEQ multiplex PCR reads. The data contain roughly 200,000 distinct CDR3 sequences, approximately 95% of them seen just once; the ten biggest clones take up 0.16%. The sample consisted of CD8+ T cells from PBMCs. These receptors came from a human donor with multiple sclerosis. The CDR3 runs from the conserved cysteine through the conserved F or W. A D gene is named only where the DNA matches it firmly. A clone size is listed for some rows: how often the clone was seen (once, few, many), or a class if it is expanded.

d_gene | abundance | j_gene | v_gene | CDR3nt | CDR3aa
TRBD2 | NA | TRBJ2-7 | TRBV3-1 | TGTGCCAGCAGCCACCGTGTCGGGGGGACCTCCGAGCAGTACTTC | CASSHRVGGTSEQYF
TRBD2 | NA | TRBJ2-2 | TRBV3-1 | TGTGCCAGCAGCCAAGACCCTAGCGGGAGTTGGAACACCGGGGAGCTGTTTTTT | CASSQDPSGSWNTGELFF
TRBD1 | once | TRBJ2-3 | TRBV24-1 | TGTGCCACCAGTGACAATACAGGGGGTAGCGCAGATACGCAGTATTTT | CATSDNTGGSADTQYF
NA | NA | TRBJ1-2 | TRBV20-1 | TGCAGTGCTAGAGGCCGACGGGGCGCAAATGGCTACACCTTC | CSARGRRGANGYTF
NA | NA | TRBJ2-1 | TRBV27 | TGTGCCAGCCTCACAACTTGGGGTGGGGACAATGAGCAGTTCTTC | CASLTTWGGDNEQFF
TRBD2 | NA | TRBJ2-7 | TRBV11-1 | TGTGCCAGCAGCTCCAATTCCGGGACTAGCGGAAACACCTACGAGCAGTACTTC | CASSSNSGTSGNTYEQYF
NA | NA | TRBJ1-2 | TRBV29-1 | TGCAGCGTTGAGTTAGACAGCCATGGCTACACCTTC | CSVELDSHGYTF
TRBD1 | NA | TRBJ1-2 | TRBV27 | TGTGCCAGCAGTTTAGGACAGGGCCACTATGGCTACACCTTC | CASSLGQGHYGYTF
NA | NA | TRBJ2-5 | TRBV20-1 | TGCAGTGCGTCTCATCTGGAAGGGCAAGAGACCCAGTACTTC | CSASHLEGQETQYF
TRBD2 | NA | TRBJ2-7 | TRBV4-1 | TGCGCCAGCAGCCTCGGGACTAGCGGGATTTACGAGCAGTACTTC | CASSLGTSGIYEQYF
NA | NA | TRBJ1-1 | TRBV20-1 | TGCAGTGCTGATGGGGAAGGGGGCACTGAAGCTTTCTTT | CSADGEGGTEAFF
NA | NA | TRBJ2-7 | TRBV7-8 | TGTGCCAGCAGCTTATATCAAGGCCCCTACGAGCAGTACTTC | CASSLYQGPYEQYF
NA | NA | TRBJ1-2 | TRBV29-1 | TGCAGCGTAAAGACGTCCAAACGCTATGGCTACACCTTC | CSVKTSKRYGYTF
NA | NA | TRBJ2-7 | TRBV20-1 | TGCAGTGCTAGAGGTGACGGCCCCTACGAGCAGTACTTC | CSARGDGPYEQYF
TRBD2 | once | TRBJ2-1 | TRBV30 | TGTGCCTGGAGCCCCGGGACTACTTCTTACAATGAGCAGTTCTTC | CAWSPGTTSYNEQFF
NA | once | TRBJ2-5 | TRBV27 | TGTGCCAGCAGTTACACGACACATAAAGAGACCCAGTACTTC | CASSYTTHKETQYF
TRBD2 | NA | TRBJ2-2 | TRBV30 | TGTGCCTGGATCGGGCTCACTAAGCGGGGGTCCGGGGAGCTGTTTTTT | CAWIGLTKRGSGELFF
NA | NA | TRBJ2-3 | TRBV23-1 | TGCGCCAGCAGTCAACACGAGGGTCTCGCAGATACGCAGTATTTT | CASSQHEGLADTQYF
TRBD2 | NA | TRBJ2-1 | TRBV9 | TGTGCCAGCAGCGCTGCGGCTAGCGGGGGGGCAGGTGAGCAGTTCTTC | CASSAAASGGAGEQFF
NA | NA | TRBJ2-7 | TRBV5-1 | TGCGCCAGCAGCTTGTGGCCCCCCAGGGGATTCTCCTACGAGCAGTACTTC | CASSLWPPRGFSYEQYF
NA | once | TRBJ2-4 | TRBV7-2 | TGTGCCAGCAGCAGGTTAGGAGACAGCGGAGCCAAAAACATTCAGTACTTC | CASSRLGDSGAKNIQYF
NA | NA | TRBJ2-7 | TRBV2 | TGTGCCAGCAGTGAACTTGGGACGGTCGGTAATGTGCAGTACTTC | CASSELGTVGNVQYF
NA | NA | TRBJ1-1 | TRBV4-1 | TGCGCCAGCAGACTAGACCCTCTCAAGACTGAAGCTTTCTTT | CASRLDPLKTEAFF
NA | NA | TRBJ2-3 | TRBV15 | TGTGCCACCAGCAGAGATATTCAAGATACGCAGTATTTT | CATSRDIQDTQYF
NA | once | TRBJ2-7 | TRBV29-1 | TGCAGCGTTGAGGGACCCCTCTACGAGCAGTACTTC | CSVEGPLYEQYF
NA | NA | TRBJ1-1 | TRBV5-6 | TGTGCCAGCAGCTTGAAGAGGACTGAAGCTTTCTTT | CASSLKRTEAFF
NA | NA | TRBJ1-1 | TRBV30 | TGTGCCTGGAGAGGCGGATCAATGAACACTGAAGCTTTCTTT | CAWRGGSMNTEAFF
NA | NA | TRBJ2-3 | TRBV15 | TGTGCCACTCAAAGGGACTTCACAGATACGCAGTATTTT | CATQRDFTDTQYF
TRBD1 | NA | TRBJ1-1 | TRBV27 | TGTGCCAGCAGGATGGGACAGGGGGCGCGGAACACTGAAGCTTTCTTT | CASRMGQGARNTEAFF
TRBD2 | NA | TRBJ2-1 | TRBV19 | TGTGCCAGTAGGGTGATGGGACTAGCGGAAAACAATGAGCAGTTCTTC | CASRVMGLAENNEQFF
TRBD2 | NA | TRBJ2-7 | TRBV20-1 | TGCAGTGCTAGAGATCAACCCGGACTAGCGGGAGTAGGCGAGCAGTACTTC | CSARDQPGLAGVGEQYF
TRBD1 | NA | TRBJ1-2 | TRBV12-3/TRBV12-4 | TGTGCCAGCAGTTTCGGGACAGGGAGAGTGGATGGCTACACCTTC | CASSFGTGRVDGYTF
TRBD1 | NA | TRBJ2-1 | TRBV24-1 | TGTGCCACCGGACAGGGTGGGAATGAGCAGTTCTTC | CATGQGGNEQFF
TRBD2 | once | TRBJ2-5 | TRBV10-3 | TGTGCCATCGATAGCGGGAATGGGGAGACCCAGTACTTC | CAIDSGNGETQYF
TRBD2 | NA | TRBJ2-1 | TRBV5-6 | TGTGCCAGCAGCTGGGCTACGGGAGGCGAGCAGTTCTTC | CASSWATGGEQFF
NA | NA | TRBJ2-7 | TRBV13 | TGTGCCAGCAGCTTAGGCCCGGGAAAGGTGGGCGAGCAGTACTTC | CASSLGPGKVGEQYF